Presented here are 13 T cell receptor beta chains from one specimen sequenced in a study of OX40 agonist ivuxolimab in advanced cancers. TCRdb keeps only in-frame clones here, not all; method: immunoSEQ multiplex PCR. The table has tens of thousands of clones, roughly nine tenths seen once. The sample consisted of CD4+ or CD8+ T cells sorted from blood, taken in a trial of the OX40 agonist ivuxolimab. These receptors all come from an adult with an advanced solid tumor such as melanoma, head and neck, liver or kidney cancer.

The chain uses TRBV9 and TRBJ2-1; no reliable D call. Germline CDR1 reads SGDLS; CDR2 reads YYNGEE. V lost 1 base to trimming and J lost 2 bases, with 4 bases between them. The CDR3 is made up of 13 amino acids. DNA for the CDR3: TGTGCCAGCAGCGTAAGTACCTACAATGAGCAGTTCTTC. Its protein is CASSVSTYNEQFF. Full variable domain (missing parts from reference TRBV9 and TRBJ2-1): DSGVTQTPKHLITATGQRVTLRCSPRSGDLSVYWYQQSLDQGLQFLIQYYNGEERAKGNILERFSAQQFPDLHSELNLSSLELGDSALYFCASSVSTYNEQFFGPGTRLTVL.

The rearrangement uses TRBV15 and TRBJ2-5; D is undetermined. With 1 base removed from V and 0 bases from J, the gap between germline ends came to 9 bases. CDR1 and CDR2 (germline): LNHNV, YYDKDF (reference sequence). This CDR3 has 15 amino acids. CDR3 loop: CATSRVPEYQETQYF. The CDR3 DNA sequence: TGTGCCACCAGCAGAGTTCCGGAATACCAAGAGACCCAGTACTTC.

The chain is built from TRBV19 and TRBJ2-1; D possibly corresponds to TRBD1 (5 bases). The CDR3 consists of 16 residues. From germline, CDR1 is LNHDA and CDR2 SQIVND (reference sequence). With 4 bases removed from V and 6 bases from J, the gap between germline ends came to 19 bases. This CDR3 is CASSTQLAGMVNEQFF. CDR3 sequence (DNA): TGTGCCAGTAGTACGCAGTTGGCAGGGATGGTCAATGAGCAGTTCTTC. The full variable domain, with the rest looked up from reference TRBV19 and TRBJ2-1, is DGGITQSPKYLFRKEGQNVTLSCEQNLNHDAMYWYRQDPGQGLRLIYYSQIVNDFQKGDIAEGYSVSREKKESFPLTVTSAQKNPTAFYLCASSTQLAGMVNEQFFGPGTRLTVL.

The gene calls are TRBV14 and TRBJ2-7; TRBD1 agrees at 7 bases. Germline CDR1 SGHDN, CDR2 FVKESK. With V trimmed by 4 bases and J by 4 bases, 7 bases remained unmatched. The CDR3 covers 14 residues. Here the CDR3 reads CASSPGRGLYEQYF. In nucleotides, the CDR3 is TGTGCCAGCAGCCCCGGTAGGGGGCTTTACGAGCAGTACTTC.

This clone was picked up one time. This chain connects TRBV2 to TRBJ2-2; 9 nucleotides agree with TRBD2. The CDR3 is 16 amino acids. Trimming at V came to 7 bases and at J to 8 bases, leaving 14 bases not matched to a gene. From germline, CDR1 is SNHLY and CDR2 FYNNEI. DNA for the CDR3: TGTGCCAGCAACGCGGGCGGGAGGGCCCCGTTTGGGGAGCTGTTTTTT. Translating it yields CASNAGGRAPFGELFF.

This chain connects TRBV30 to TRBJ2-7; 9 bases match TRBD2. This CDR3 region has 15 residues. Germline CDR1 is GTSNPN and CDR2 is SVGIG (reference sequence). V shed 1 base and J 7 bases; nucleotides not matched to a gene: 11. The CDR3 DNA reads TGTGCCTGGAGTGCCTCCGGGACTAGCTGGTCGGAGCAGTACTTC. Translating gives CAWSASGTSWSEQYF.

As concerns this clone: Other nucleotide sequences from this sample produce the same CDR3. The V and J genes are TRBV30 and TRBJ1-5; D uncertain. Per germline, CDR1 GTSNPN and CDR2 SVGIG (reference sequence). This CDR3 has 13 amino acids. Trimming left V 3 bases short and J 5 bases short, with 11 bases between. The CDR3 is CAWSTQDHQPQHF. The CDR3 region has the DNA TGTGCCTGGAGCACTCAGGATCATCAGCCCCAGCATTTT.

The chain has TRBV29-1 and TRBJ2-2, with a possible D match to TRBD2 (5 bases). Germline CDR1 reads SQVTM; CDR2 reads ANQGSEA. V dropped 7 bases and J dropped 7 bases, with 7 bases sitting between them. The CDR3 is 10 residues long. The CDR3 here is CSAGDGELFF. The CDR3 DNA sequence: TGCAGCGCCGGGGACGGGGAGCTGTTTTTT.

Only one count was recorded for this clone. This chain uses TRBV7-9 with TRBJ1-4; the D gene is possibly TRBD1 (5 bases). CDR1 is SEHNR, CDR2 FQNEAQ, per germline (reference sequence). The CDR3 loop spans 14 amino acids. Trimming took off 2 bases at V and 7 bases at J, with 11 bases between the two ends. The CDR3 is CASSLPGAFEKLFF. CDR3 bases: TGTGCCAGCAGCTTACCCGGGGCGTTTGAAAAACTGTTTTTT.

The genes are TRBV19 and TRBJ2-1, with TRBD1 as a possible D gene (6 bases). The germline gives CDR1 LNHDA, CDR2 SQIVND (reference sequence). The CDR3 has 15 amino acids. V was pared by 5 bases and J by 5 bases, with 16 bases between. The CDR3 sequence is CASSLRWTEDNEQFF. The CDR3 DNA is TGTGCCAGTAGTCTACGATGGACAGAAGACAATGAGCAGTTCTTC.

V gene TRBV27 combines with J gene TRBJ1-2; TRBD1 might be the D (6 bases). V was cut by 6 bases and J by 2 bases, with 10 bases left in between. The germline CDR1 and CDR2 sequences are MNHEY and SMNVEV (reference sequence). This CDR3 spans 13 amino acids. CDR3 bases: TGTGCCAGCAGGGCAGGGGAAAACTATGGCTACACCTTC. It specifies CASRAGENYGYTF.

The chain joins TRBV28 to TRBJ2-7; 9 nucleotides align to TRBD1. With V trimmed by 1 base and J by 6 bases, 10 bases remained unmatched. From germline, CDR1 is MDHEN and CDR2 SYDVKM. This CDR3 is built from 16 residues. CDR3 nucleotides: TGTGCCAGCAGTTTATCCAGGACAGGGGAACTCTCCGAGCAGTACTTC. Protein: CASSLSRTGELSEQYF.

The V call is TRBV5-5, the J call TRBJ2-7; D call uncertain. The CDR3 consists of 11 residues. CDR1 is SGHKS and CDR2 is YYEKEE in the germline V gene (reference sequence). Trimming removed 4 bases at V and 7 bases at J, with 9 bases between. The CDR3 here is CASSASGEQYF. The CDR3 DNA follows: TGTGCCAGCAGCGCTTCCGGGGAGCAGTACTTC.